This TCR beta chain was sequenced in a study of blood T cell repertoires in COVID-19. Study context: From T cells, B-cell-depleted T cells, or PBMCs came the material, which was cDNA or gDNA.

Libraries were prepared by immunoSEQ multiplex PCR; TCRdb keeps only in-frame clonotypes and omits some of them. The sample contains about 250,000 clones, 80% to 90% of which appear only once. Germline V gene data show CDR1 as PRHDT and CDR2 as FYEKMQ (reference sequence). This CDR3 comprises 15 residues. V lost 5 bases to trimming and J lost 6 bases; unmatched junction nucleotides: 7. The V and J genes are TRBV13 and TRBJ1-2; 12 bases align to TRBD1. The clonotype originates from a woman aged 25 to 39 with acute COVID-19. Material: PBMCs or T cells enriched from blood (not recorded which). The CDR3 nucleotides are TGTGCCAGCAGCGCTTCCGGGACAGGGGGCCATGGCTACACCTTC. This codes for CASSASGTGGHGYTF.